Below are 22 T cell receptor beta chains sequenced from a single sample in a study of T cell responses to AZD1222 COVID-19 vaccine. Only in-frame clones appear in the TCRdb table, and some are missing; sequencing was by immunoSEQ multiplex PCR. The table shows roughly 150,000 clones, with roughly nine tenths occurring only once. Sequencing was performed on peripheral blood, taken 28 days after the second AZD1222 dose. The receptor source for this set is an adult who received the AZD1222 COVID-19 vaccine.

The V and J genes are TRBV25-1 and TRBJ2-3; 11 positions agree with TRBD2. The germline V gene encodes CDR1 MGHDK and CDR2 SYGVNS. There are 15 residues in the CDR3. Germline trimming cut 6 bases from V and 3 bases from J; bases unmatched to any gene: 5. CDR3 nucleotides: TGTGCCAGCAGAGTAGCGGGAGGGCCTACAGATACGCAGTATTTT. Translating gives CASRVAGGPTDTQYF.

J is TRBJ2-5 and V is TRBV5-8, with 10 bases identical to TRBD2. Germline CDR1 is SGHTS and CDR2 is YDEGEE. The V gene end was trimmed by 3 bases and the J gene end by 6 bases; junction bases not matched to a gene: 8. The length of the CDR3 is 15 residues. CDR3 coding DNA: TGTGCCAGCAGCTGGAGACTAGCGGGTGAGAAGACCCAGTACTTC. It yields the protein CASSWRLAGEKTQYF.

The chain is built from TRBV27 and TRBJ2-1; D is unclear. Trimming took 6 bases from V and 4 from J, leaving 4 bases between them. CDR1 and CDR2 from the germline V gene are MNHEY and SMNVEV (reference sequence). This CDR3 has 11 residues. The CDR3 protein is CASRVYNEQFF. The CDR3 DNA follows: TGTGCCAGCAGGGTGTACAATGAGCAGTTCTTC.

The CDR3 nucleotides are TGTGCCAGTAGTCTCTACCTTGGACAGGCGTCGAACACCGGGGAGCTGTTTTTT. Translating gives CASSLYLGQASNTGELFF. The chain is built from TRBV19 and TRBJ2-2; 7 bases map to TRBD1. CDR3 length: 18 residues. Trimming cost V 5 bases and J 0 bases; bases outside gene matches: 12. The germline CDR1 and CDR2 sequences are LNHDA and SQIVND (reference sequence). The full variable domain, in which reference TRBV19 and TRBJ2-2 provide the parts outside the CDR3, is DGGITQSPKYLFRKEGQNVTLSCEQNLNHDAMYWYRQDPGQGLRLIYYSQIVNDFQKGDIAEGYSVSREKKESFPLTVTSAQKNPTAFYLCASSLYLGQASNTGELFFGEGSRLTVL.

This sequence joins TRBV29-1 and TRBJ1-1; D remains unclear. CDR1 is SQVTM and CDR2 is ANQGSEA in the germline V gene. V lost 5 bases to trimming and J lost 1 base, with 14 bases between them. The CDR3 covers 14 residues. For the CDR3, the DNA is TGCAGCGTTCATCCGCCCTCCCGGAACACTGAAGCTTTCTTT. Translating gives CSVHPPSRNTEAFF.

This clone was seen only once. The chain couples TRBV19 to TRBJ2-1; TRBD2 aligns across 8 bases. This CDR3 is 15 amino acids long. J gave up 7 bases and V 3 bases, and 8 bases lay outside the gene matches. Germline CDR1 is LNHDA and CDR2 is SQIVND (reference sequence). The CDR3 loop is CASSIASGTRNEQFF. For the CDR3, the DNA is TGTGCCAGTAGTATTGCTTCCGGGACTAGAAATGAGCAGTTCTTC.

V is TRBV2 and J is TRBJ1-1; D remains unclear. V lost 4 bases, J lost 1 base, and 10 bases lay in between. The CDR3 is made up of 14 amino acids. The germline gives CDR1 SNHLY, CDR2 FYNNEI. The CDR3 spells CASSVGEGNTEAFF. CDR3 nucleotides: TGTGCCAGCAGTGTCGGGGAGGGGAACACTGAAGCTTTCTTT. Based on the CDR3 plus reference TRBV2 and TRBJ1-1, the full variable domain is EPEVTQTPSHQVTQMGQEVILRCVPISNHLYFYWYRQILGQKVEFLVSFYNNEISEKSEIFDDQFSVERPDGSNFTLKIRSTKLEDSAMYFCASSVGEGNTEAFFGQGTRLTVV.

The rearrangement joins TRBV6-5 to TRBJ2-3; D possibly corresponds to TRBD2 (6 bases). The CDR3 is made up of 15 amino acids. The V end was cut by 10 bases, the J end by 0 bases, with 17 bases between. Germline V gene data show CDR1 as MNHEY and CDR2 as SVGAGI. CDR3 residues: CAIRGGKISTDTQYF. In nucleotides, the CDR3 is TGTGCCATCCGGGGCGGGAAGATTAGCACAGATACGCAGTATTTT.

This rearrangement joins TRBV5-1 to TRBJ1-2; 7 bases fit TRBD1. Losses at the gene ends were 4 bases for V and 4 bases for J; bases not matched to a gene: 22. The CDR3 totals 19 residues. The germline CDR1 and CDR2 sequences are SGHRS and YFSETQ. The CDR3 protein is CASSPYSGTVTQVGYGYTF. The CDR3 region has the DNA TGCGCCAGCAGCCCGTACTCCGGGACAGTAACGCAAGTAGGCTATGGCTACACCTTC.

The J gene is TRBJ1-1, the V gene TRBV4-2, with D possibly matching TRBD1 (6 bases). V was shortened by 0 bases and J by 5 bases, with 16 bases between the two germline ends. Germline V CDR1 and CDR2: LGHNA, YNFKEQ. The CDR3 consists of 16 residues. CDR3 loop: CASSQDLARGSTEAFF. The DNA for the CDR3 is TGTGCCAGCAGCCAAGATCTGGCCAGGGGCTCGACTGAAGCTTTCTTT.

CDR3 region: CASSPGGTEETQYF. CDR3 bases: TGTGCCAGCAGCCCGGGAGGGACAGAAGAGACCCAGTACTTC. The chain combines TRBV5-4 with TRBJ2-5; weak D call: TRBD2 (8 bases). Trimming removed 4 bases from V and 3 bases from J, with 13 bases in between. This CDR3 contains 14 residues. Germline CDR1 SGHNT, CDR2 YYREEE (reference sequence). Supplemented by reference TRBV5-4 and TRBJ2-5, the full variable domain reads ETGVTQSPTHLIKTRGQQVTLRCSSQSGHNTVSWYQQALGQGPQFIFQYYREEENGRGNFPPRFSGLQFPNYSSELNVNALELDDSALYLCASSPGGTEETQYFGPGTRLLVL.

This clone was recorded only once. DNA for the CDR3: TGTGCCAGCAGCCCCTTCGGAGGGGAAGCTTTCTTT. It codes for CASSPFGGEAFF. The J gene is TRBJ1-1, the V gene TRBV6-5, with D unresolved. Trimming left V 6 bases short and J 8 bases short, with 13 bases between. Germline V gives CDR1 MNHEY, CDR2 SVGAGI. The CDR3 loop spans 12 amino acids.

The chain joins TRBV6-1 to TRBJ1-5; the D is unclear. Germline V gives CDR1 MNHNS, CDR2 SASEGT. CDR3 length equals 13 residues. V gave up 7 bases and J gave up 4 bases, with 11 bases separating them. DNA for the CDR3: TGTGCCAGCACGAATAGCTTAAATCAGCCCCAGCATTTT. Protein product: CASTNSLNQPQHF.

The chain couples TRBV9 to TRBJ1-6; D perhaps matches TRBD1 (5 bases). Germline CDR1 and CDR2: SGDLS and YYNGEE. The V gene lost 7 bases and the J gene lost 6 bases, with 11 bases spanning the gap. There are 13 residues in the CDR3. The CDR3 nucleotides read TGTGCCAGCCAGGGACTGATTAATTCACCCCTCCACTTT. As protein: CASQGLINSPLHF.

The V and J genes are TRBV7-8 and TRBJ1-6; D is unclear. V lost 1 base and J lost 5, with 6 bases in between. The length of the CDR3 is 14 residues. The germline gives CDR1 SGHVS, CDR2 FQNEAQ. CDR3: CASSLGTDNSPLHF. The CDR3 DNA is TGTGCCAGCAGCTTAGGGACTGATAATTCACCCCTCCACTTT.

V is TRBV28 and J is TRBJ2-5; TRBD2 matches 13 bases. The CDR3 extends over 16 amino acids. The trim removed 5 bases at V and 4 bases at J, leaving 7 bases unmatched. Germline V gene sequence: CDR1 MDHEN, CDR2 SYDVKM. The CDR3 DNA reads TGTGCCAGCAGTCCCGGACTAGCGGGAGCCCCAGAGACCCAGTACTTC. This sequence encodes CASSPGLAGAPETQYF.

The chain uses TRBV10-2 and TRBJ2-1, with D unclear. Germline CDR1 and CDR2: WSHSY and SAAADI. The CDR3 runs 12 residues. Between the trimmed V and J ends, which lost 4 bases and 7 bases, there was a span of 8 bases. CDR3 coding DNA: TGCGCCAGCAGTGTAGGCCAGAATGAGCAGTTCTTC. Protein: CASSVGQNEQFF.

J is TRBJ1-6 and V is TRBV7-9; D ambiguous. Germline V gene data show CDR1 as SEHNR and CDR2 as FQNEAQ (reference sequence). The CDR3 consists of 14 residues. Trimming pared 7 bases from V and 8 bases from J, leaving 15 bases between. CDR3 loop: CASTQAAGDSPLHF. CDR3 bases: TGTGCCAGCACCCAGGCCGCGGGAGATTCACCCCTCCACTTT. The variable domain in full, completed from reference TRBV7-9 and TRBJ1-6, reads DTGVSQNPRHKITKRGQNVTFRCDPISEHNRLYWYRQTLGQGPEFLTYFQNEAQLEKSRLLSDRFSAERPKGSFSTLEIQRTEQGDSAMYLCASTQAAGDSPLHFGNGTRLTVT.

This sequence joins TRBV10-1 and TRBJ2-1; 8 bases map to TRBD2. CDR3 length: 14 residues. With 3 bases clipped from V and 8 bases from J, the junction kept 6 bases outside the gene matches. Germline assignment: CDR1 WNHNN and CDR2 SYGVQD (reference sequence). CDR3 nucleotides: TGCGCCAGCAGTGACCAGCGGGAGAGGGATGAGCAGTTCTTC. It yields the protein CASSDQRERDEQFF.

CDR3 loop: CASSPEWSSYNEQFF. CDR3 bases: TGTGCCAGCAGCCCCGAATGGAGCTCCTACAATGAGCAGTTCTTC. This chain uses TRBV11-2 with TRBJ2-1; D uncertain. This CDR3 region has 15 residues. Germline V CDR1 and CDR2: SGHAT, FQNNGV. Trimming pared 5 bases from V and 0 bases from J, leaving 11 bases between.

V and J are TRBV6-5 and TRBJ2-2; tentative D call: TRBD1 (6 bases). The length of the CDR3 is 15 residues. Looked up from germline, CDR1 is MNHEY and CDR2 is SVGAGI. V was pared by 3 bases and J by 2 bases, with 10 bases between. The CDR3 loop reads CASSYLGQNTGELFF. CDR3 DNA sequence: TGTGCCAGCAGTTATTTGGGACAAAACACCGGGGAGCTGTTTTTT.

The chain couples TRBV4-3 to TRBJ1-2, with D unclear. Deletions cut 0 bases from V and 2 bases from J, with 7 bases between. This CDR3 region has 14 residues. CDR1 is LGHNA and CDR2 is YSLEER in the germline V gene. The CDR3, as DNA: TGCGCCAGCAGCCAAGATCCCGAGAACTATGGCTACACCTTC. Amino acids: CASSQDPENYGYTF.